Here is one TCR beta chain with its context. This entry comes from a study of cytomegalovirus exposure and HLA in healthy donors. The CDR3 runs 16 residues. V trimming: 5 bases; J trimming: 3 bases; junction bases outside the gene matches: 10. The germline V gene encodes CDR1 LNHNV and CDR2 YYDKDF (reference sequence). PCR involved 60 Vbeta and 13 Jbeta primers. This table comes from immunoSEQ multiplex PCR, and its TCRdb copy is limited to in-frame clones, with some not included. The sample consists of about 300,000 clones, roughly 90% of them appearing once. The chain couples TRBV15 to TRBJ2-3, with 8 bases fitting TRBD2. This receptor was obtained from a man in his forties in good health and CMV-seropositive. Sequences were obtained from PBMCs. CDR3 sequence reads: CATSGFGGGSTDTQYF. For the CDR3, the DNA is TGTGCCACCAGCGGGTTCGGGGGGGGCAGTACAGATACGCAGTATTTT. Drawing the rest from reference TRBV15 and TRBJ2-3, the complete variable domain is DAMVIQNPRYQVTQFGKPVTLSCSQTLNHNVMYWYQQKSSQAPKLLFHYYDKDFNNEADTPDNFQSRRPNTSFCFLDIRSPGLGDTAMYLCATSGFGGGSTDTQYFGPGTRLTVL.